The source of this T cell receptor (beta chain) is a study of T cell repertoires in cytomegalovirus infection. Background on the study: Selected CMV epitopes included recently identified HLA-C-restricted ones as well as well-studied HLA-B-restricted ones.

MiXCR, applied by TCRdb to the reads, yields one record per CDR3 protein. The sample contains some 310,000 distinct CDR3 sequences, 25% of which appear only once. V lost 4 bases to trimming and J lost 10 bases, with 19 bases between them. The CDR3 loop spans 14 amino acids. This clonotype turned up a few times. Its antigen is unknown. This specimen was cultured PBMCs, taken from culture after CMV antigen stimulation. This sequence originates from a human donor in good health (CMV status not recorded). Some clones in this sample may be carry-over from other donors' samples. V is TRBV12-3 or TRBV12-4 and J is TRBJ1-2; D perhaps matches TRBD1 (6 bases). CDR3 residues: CASSSLRGKGDYTF. CDR3 in DNA: TGTGCCAGCAGTTCCCTGAGGGGGAAGGGAGACTACACCTTC.